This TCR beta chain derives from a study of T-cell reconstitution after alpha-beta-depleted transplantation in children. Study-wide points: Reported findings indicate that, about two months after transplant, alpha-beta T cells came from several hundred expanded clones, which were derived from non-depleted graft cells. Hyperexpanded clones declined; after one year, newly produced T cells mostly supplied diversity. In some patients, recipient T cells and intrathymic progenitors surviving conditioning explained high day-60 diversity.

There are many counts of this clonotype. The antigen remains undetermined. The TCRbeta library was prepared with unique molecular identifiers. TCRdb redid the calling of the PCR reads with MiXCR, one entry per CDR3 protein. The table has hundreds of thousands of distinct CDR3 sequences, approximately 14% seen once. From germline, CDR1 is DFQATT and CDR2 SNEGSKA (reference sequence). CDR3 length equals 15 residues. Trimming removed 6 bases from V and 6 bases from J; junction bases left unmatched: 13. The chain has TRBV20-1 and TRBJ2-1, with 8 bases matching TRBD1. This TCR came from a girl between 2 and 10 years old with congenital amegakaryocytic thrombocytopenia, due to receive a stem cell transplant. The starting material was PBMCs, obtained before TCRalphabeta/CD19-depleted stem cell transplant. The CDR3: CSAGRGSGGLNEQFF. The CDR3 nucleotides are TGCAGTGCCGGAAGGGGATCAGGGGGCCTCAATGAGCAGTTCTTC.